The present entry profiles one TCR beta chain with its context. Germline CDR1 and CDR2: SEHNR and FQNEAQ (reference sequence). CDR3 length: 16 amino acids. V lost 2 bases to trimming and J lost 2 bases; unmatched junction nucleotides: 5. This sample was taken from a study of blood T cell repertoires in COVID-19. As processed by the authors: Estimation of nucleated cell counts relied on the amplification of reference gene primers. Clones were read by immunoSEQ multiplex PCR, and TCRdb kept only the in-frame ones, dropping some. V and J calls and clone size are as listed in that table; D and trimming were resolved from the DNA. The sample has 150,000 to 200,000 clones; 81% are singletons.

The V call is TRBV7-9, the J call TRBJ2-5, with TRBD2 identical over 10 bases. The source material was peripheral blood. The origin of this receptor is a man aged 55 to 70 with active or convalescent COVID-19. CDR3 amino acids: CASSLLASGGQETQYF. In nucleotides, the CDR3 is TGTGCCAGCAGCTTACTGGCTAGCGGGGGACAAGAGACCCAGTACTTC.